One sample yielded the 5 T cell receptor beta chains listed below, sequenced in a study of shared clonotypes between healthy human individuals. Selected positively for CCR7 and CD45RO-negative, naive CD8 cells excluded terminally differentiated effector memory CD45RA+ cells. Assay used: immunoSEQ multiplex PCR; TCRdb lists only in-frame clones, some missing. Among millions of clones, approximately 95% were seen once, and the ten largest hold around 1.1%. The specimen sequenced was naive CD8+ T cells sorted from blood. The source of these receptors is a man between 18 and 35 years old in good health.

The rearrangement uses TRBV7-9 and TRBJ2-7; weak D call: TRBD1 (5 bases). From germline, CDR1 is SEHNR and CDR2 FQNEAQ (reference sequence). This CDR3 contains 15 residues. V lost 0 bases and J lost 3, with 12 bases in between. The CDR3 nucleotides read TGTGCCAGCAGCTTAGCGCAGGGCAAACACTACGAGCAGTACTTC. Its protein product is CASSLAQGKHYEQYF.

The rearrangement links TRBV28 to TRBJ1-1, with no clear D. Germline V gives CDR1 MDHEN, CDR2 SYDVKM. V was cut by 10 bases and J by 5 bases, with 11 bases left in between. The CDR3 has 11 amino acids. CDR3 residues: CATELGTEAFF. CDR3 DNA sequence: TGTGCCACTGAATTGGGTACTGAAGCTTTCTTT. Combining the CDR3 with reference TRBV28 and TRBJ1-1 gives the whole variable domain DVKVTQSSRYLVKRTGEKVFLECVQDMDHENMFWYRQDPGLGLRLIYFSYDVKMKEKGDIPEGYSVSREKKERFSLILESASTNQTSMYLCATELGTEAFFGQGTRLTVV.

The chain carries TRBV19 and TRBJ1-5; D is perhaps TRBD1 (5 bases). V was trimmed by 4 bases and J by 9 bases, leaving 22 bases between them. This CDR3 contains 16 residues. From germline, CDR1 is LNHDA and CDR2 SQIVND (reference sequence). As DNA, the CDR3 is TGTGCCAGTAGTACGGGTCGGGGGTACCCTAAGGCGCCCCAGCATTTT. Translated, it gives CASSTGRGYPKAPQHF.

A single count supports this clone. The V call is TRBV6-4, the J call TRBJ2-1; D may correspond to TRBD1 or TRBD2 (5 bases each). V gave up 3 bases and J gave up 8 bases, with 14 bases separating them. The CDR3 runs to 14 residues. Germline-derived CDR1 and CDR2 are MRHNA and SNTAGT. The DNA for the CDR3 is TGTGCCAGCAGTGAAACCGGGACGGCGGATGAGCAGTTCTTC. Its protein is CASSETGTADEQFF.

The chain carries TRBV13 and TRBJ1-4, with D unresolved. Trimming took off 3 bases at V and 0 bases at J, with 8 bases between the two ends. The germline CDR1 and CDR2 sequences are PRHDT and FYEKMQ (reference sequence). The CDR3 is 15 amino acids. CDR3 sequence reads: CASSLTDSTNEKLFF. CDR3 sequence (DNA): TGTGCCAGCAGCTTGACGGATTCAACTAATGAAAAACTGTTTTTT.